This TCR beta chain was documented in a study of shared clonotypes between healthy human individuals. Findings of the study overall: Blood alone was sampled, and tissue repertoires likely differ. Naive subsets generally had larger estimated richness than memory subsets.

Donors comprised healthy HIV-negative adults lacking recent acute infections or vaccinations. Comments on this clone: Antigen unknown.

The sorted-subset replicate PCRs were given around 190 ng DNA, which is tens of thousands of T cell genomes. The table came from immunoSEQ multiplex PCR; TCRdb's copy has only in-frame clones and leaves some out. The table has 2 million to 2.5 million clones, approximately 93% seen once; the top ten hold 0.39%. Germline V lookup: CDR1 LGHNA, CDR2 YSLEER. V lost 1 base and J lost 0, with 16 bases in between. The CDR3 is 17 residues long. This clonotype was obtained from a man between 18 and 35 years old in good health. Some clones in this sample may be carry-over from other donors' samples. The sequencing input was naive CD4+ T cells from PBMCs. Noted subset: CD45RA+ positively selected. The rearrangement links TRBV4-3 to TRBJ2-7, with D perhaps matching TRBD2 (6 bases). CDR3 region: CASSQVRAGMVSYEQYF. The CDR3 DNA sequence: TGCGCCAGCAGCCAAGTAAGGGCGGGGATGGTCTCCTACGAGCAGTACTTC.